This T cell receptor (beta chain) was found in a study of T cells after posttransplantation cyclophosphamide. Overall study findings and caveats: Donor-recipient repertoire similarity was low at 1-2 months, rising over year one. TRB clonality was highly associated with recipient CMV seropositivity and reactivation. Tissue-infiltrating T cells from skin or gut overlapped little with blood T cells.

A word on this clone: Antigen specificity is unknown.

Generated by immunoSEQ multiplex PCR, the TCRdb table keeps only in-frame clones and is missing some. The table shows 10,000 to 13,000 clones, with roughly nine tenths occurring only once. Cyclophosphamide on days +3 and +4 followed busulfan-fludarabine conditioning and a marrow graft. The sequencing used CD4+ T cells sorted from PBMCs, collected after allogeneic stem cell transplant with posttransplant cyclophosphamide. The receptor's source is a male patient in his thirties who received an allogeneic stem cell transplant from a related donor, was CMV-positive, and had acute GVHD only. Some T cells may be provided by the graft donor.

Here the CDR3 DNA reads TGCGCCAGCAGCTTGGCTCCGACAGGAGATAGCAATCAGCCCCAGCATTTT. Translation gives CASSLAPTGDSNQPQHF. The genes are TRBV5-1 and TRBJ1-5; possibly TRBD1 for D (6 bases). This CDR3 spans 17 amino acids. Trimming stripped 0 bases from V and 0 bases from J, with 13 bases between. CDR1 and CDR2 from the germline V gene are SGHRS and YFSETQ.